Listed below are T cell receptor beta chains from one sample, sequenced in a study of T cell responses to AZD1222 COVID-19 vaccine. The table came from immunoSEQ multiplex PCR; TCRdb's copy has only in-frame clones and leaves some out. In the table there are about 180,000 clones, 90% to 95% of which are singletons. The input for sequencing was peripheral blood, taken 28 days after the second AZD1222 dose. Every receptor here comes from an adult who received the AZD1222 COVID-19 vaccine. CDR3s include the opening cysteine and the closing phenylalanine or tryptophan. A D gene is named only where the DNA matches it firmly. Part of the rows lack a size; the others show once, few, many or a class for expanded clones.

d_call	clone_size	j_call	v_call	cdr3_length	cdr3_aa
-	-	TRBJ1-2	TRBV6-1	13	CASSELWGYGYTF
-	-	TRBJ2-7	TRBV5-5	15	CASSPSGGLSYEQYF
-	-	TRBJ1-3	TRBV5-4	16	CASSPDSKSSGNTIYF
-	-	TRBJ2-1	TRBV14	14	CASSLVDSNNEQFF
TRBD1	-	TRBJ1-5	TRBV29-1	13	CSVGGQGNQPQHF
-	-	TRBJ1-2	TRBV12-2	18	CASRFSRTLRTTNYGYTF
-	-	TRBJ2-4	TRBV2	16	CASSEWRGAVKNIQYF
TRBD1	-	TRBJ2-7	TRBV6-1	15	CASSDVNRGIYEQYF
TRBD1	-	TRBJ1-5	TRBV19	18	CASSINRGRSNGNQPQHF
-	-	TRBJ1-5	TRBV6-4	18	CASSVLPGGPGYVQPQHF
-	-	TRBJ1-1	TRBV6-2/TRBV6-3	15	CASSSLRIWNTEAFF
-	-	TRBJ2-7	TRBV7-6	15	CASSLAPDNSYEQYF
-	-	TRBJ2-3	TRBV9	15	CASSVVGEPTDTQYF
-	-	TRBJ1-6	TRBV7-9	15	CASSPSSLYNSPLHF
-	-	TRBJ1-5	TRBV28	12	CASRQNNQPQHF
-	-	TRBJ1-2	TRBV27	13	CASADQLNYGYTF
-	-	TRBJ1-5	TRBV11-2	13	CASSLGRNQPQHF
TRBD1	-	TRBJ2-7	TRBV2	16	CASRVAGTGGYGEQYF
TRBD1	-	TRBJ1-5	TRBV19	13	CASAGTGNQPQHF
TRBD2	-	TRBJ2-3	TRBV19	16	CASSIMAGGPADTQYF
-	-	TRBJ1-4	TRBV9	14	CASSVWSGNEKLFF
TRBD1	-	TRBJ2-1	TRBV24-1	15	CATSDKGATWNEQFF
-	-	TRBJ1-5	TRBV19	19	CATEGSDTGIPTTNQPQHF
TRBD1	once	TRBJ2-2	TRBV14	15	CASRGDRSQTGELFF
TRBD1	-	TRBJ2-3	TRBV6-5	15	CASRSSTGGTDTQYF
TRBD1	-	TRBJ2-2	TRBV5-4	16	CASSLGQGAFTGELFF
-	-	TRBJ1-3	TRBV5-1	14	CASSGSSSGNTIYF
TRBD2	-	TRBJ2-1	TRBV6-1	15	CASSETSGGHNEQFF
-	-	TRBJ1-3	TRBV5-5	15	CASSLRGANGNTIYF
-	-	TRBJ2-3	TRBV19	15	CATKVGVSSTDTQYF
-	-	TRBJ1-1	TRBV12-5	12	CASGNGGTEAFF
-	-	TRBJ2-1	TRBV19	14	CASSFPSSYNEQFF
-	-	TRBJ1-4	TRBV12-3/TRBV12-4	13	CASSYRVYQKLFF
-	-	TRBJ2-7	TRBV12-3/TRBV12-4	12	CASSAGVGEQYF
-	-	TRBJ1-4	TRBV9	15	CASSVSGTPNEKLFF
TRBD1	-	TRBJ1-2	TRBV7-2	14	CASSLAGQDYGYTF
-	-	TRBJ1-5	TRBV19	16	CASSIFAPPPNQPQHF
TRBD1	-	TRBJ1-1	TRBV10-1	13	CASRQTGDTEAFF
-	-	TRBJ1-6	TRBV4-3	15	CASSQGPGIGSPLHF
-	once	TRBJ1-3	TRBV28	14	CASSRDTSGNTIYF
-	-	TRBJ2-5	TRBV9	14	CASSAGLGLETQYF
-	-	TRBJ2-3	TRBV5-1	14	CASSSPRGTDTQYF
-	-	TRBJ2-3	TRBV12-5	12	CASGLLTDTQYF
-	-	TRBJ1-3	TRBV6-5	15	CASTNDANSGNTIYF
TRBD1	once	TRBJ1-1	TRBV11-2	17	CASSLVRGPRRDTEAFF
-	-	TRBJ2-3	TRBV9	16	CASSPEGRPFADTQYF
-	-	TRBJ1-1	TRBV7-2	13	CASSHDRNTEAFF
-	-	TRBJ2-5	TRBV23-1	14	CASTSGQGMKTQYF
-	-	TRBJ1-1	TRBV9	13	CASSALGTPGAFF
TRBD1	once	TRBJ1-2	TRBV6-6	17	CASSLGQGGIRNYGYTF
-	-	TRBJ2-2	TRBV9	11	CASSVSGELFF
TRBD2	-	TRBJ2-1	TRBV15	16	CATSRHSGSSYNEQFF
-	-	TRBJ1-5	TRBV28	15	CASSPDLGGWQPQHF
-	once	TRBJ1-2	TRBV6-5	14	CASRQSGYVVGYTF
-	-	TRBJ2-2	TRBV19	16	CASSIQAAANTGELFF
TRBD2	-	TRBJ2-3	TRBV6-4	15	CASSEGGGATDTQYF
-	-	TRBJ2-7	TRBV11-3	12	CASSSPPGEQYF